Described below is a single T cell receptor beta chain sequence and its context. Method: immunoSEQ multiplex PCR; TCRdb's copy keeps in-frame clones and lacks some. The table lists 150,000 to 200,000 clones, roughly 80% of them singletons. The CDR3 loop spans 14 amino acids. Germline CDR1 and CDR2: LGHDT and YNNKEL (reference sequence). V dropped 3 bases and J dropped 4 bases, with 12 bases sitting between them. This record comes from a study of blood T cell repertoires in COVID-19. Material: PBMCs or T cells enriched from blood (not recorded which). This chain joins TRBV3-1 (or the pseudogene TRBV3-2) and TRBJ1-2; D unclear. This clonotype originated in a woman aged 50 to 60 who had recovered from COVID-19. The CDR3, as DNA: TGTGCCAGCAGCCATTACCGGGTTCCCTATGGCTACACCTTC. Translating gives CASSHYRVPYGYTF.